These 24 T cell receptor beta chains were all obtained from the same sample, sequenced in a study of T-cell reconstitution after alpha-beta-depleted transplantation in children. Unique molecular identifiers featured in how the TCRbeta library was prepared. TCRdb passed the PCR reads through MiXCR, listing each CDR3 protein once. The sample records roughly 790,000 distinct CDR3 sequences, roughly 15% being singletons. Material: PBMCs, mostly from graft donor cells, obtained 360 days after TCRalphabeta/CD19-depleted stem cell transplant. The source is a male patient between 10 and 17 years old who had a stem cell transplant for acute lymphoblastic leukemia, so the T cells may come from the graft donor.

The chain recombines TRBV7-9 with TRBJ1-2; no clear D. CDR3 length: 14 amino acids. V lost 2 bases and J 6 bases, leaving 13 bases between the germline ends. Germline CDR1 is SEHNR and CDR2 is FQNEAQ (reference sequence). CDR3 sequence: CASSLKKEFDGYTF. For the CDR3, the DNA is TGTGCCAGCAGCTTAAAAAAGGAGTTTGATGGCTACACCTTC.

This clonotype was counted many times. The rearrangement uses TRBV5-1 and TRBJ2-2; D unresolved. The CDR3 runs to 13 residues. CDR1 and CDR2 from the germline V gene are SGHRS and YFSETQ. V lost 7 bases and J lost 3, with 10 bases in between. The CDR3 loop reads CASGNLDTGELFF. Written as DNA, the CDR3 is TGCGCCAGCGGGAATCTGGACACCGGGGAGCTGTTTTTT.

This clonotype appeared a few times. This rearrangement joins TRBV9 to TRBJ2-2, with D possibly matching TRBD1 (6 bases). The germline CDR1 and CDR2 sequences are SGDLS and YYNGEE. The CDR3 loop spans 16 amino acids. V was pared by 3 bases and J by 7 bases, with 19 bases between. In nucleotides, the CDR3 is TGTGCCAGCAGCGGGCTAGGCAGGGGATACGACGGGGAGCTGTTTTTT. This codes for CASSGLGRGYDGELFF.

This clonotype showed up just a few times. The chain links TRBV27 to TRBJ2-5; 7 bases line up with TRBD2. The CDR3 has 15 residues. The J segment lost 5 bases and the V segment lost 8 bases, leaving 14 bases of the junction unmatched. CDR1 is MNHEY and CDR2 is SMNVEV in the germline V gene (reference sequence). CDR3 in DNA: TGTGCCAGCTCGTTACGGGGCGGGAGACGGGAGACCCAGTACTTC. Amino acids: CASSLRGGRRETQYF.

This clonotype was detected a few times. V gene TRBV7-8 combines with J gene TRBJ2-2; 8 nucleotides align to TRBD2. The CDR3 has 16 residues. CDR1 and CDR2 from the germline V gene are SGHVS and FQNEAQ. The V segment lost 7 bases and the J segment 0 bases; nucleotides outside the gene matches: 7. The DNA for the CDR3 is TGTGCCAGCACCCTACTTAGCGGGACGAACACCGGGGAGCTGTTTTTT. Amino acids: CASTLLSGTNTGELFF.

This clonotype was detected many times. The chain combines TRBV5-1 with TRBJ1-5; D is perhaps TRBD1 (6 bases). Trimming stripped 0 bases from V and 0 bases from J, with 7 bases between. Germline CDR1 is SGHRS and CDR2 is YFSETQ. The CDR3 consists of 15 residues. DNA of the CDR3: TGCGCCAGCAGCTTGGGGACAGATAGCAATCAGCCCCAGCATTTT. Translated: CASSLGTDSNQPQHF.

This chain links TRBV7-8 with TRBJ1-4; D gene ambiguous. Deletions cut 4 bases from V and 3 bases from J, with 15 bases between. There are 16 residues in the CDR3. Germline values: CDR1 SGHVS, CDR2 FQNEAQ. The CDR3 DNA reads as TGTGCCAGCAGCTCCCAAGGGTCCGTCGCTAATGAAAAACTGTTTTTT. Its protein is CASSSQGSVANEKLFF.

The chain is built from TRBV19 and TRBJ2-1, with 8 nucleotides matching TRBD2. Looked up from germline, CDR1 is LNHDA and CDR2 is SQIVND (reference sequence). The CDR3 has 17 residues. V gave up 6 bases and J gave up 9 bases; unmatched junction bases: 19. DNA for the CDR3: TGTGCCAGTAGCCCTTCGGGGGGGGCGGGACCCGGCGGTGAGCAGTTCTTC. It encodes CASSPSGGAGPGGEQFF.

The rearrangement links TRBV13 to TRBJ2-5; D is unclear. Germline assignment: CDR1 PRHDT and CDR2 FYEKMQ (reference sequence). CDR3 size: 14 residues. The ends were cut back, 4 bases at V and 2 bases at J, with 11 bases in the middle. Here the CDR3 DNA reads TGTGCCAGCAGCTCCCGCGCCACTCAAGAGACCCAGTACTTC. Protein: CASSSRATQETQYF.

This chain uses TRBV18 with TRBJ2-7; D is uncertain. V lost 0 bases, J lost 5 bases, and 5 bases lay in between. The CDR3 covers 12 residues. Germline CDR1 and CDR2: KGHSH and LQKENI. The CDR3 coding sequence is TGTGCCAGCTCACCACCGGGCAACGAGCAGTACTTC. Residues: CASSPPGNEQYF.

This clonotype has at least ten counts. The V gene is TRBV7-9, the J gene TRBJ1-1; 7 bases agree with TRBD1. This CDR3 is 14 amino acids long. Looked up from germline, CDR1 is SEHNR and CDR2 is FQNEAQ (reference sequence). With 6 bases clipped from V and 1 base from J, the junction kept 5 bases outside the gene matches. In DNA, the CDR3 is TGTGCCAGCAGACAGACAGGGTCGAACACTGAAGCTTTCTTT. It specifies CASRQTGSNTEAFF.

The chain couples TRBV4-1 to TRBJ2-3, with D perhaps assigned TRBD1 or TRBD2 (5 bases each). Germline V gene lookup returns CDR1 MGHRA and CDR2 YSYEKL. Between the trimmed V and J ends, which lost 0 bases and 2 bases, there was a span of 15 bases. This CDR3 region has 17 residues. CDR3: CASSQEVEGPFTDTQYF. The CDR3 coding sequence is TGCGCCAGCAGCCAAGAGGTTGAGGGACCCTTCACAGATACGCAGTATTTT.

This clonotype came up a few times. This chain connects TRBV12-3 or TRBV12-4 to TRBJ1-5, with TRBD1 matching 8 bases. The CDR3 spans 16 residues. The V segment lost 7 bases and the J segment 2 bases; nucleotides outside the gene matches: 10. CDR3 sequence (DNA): TGTGCCAGCATTAAACGCAGGGGGCAAGGCAATCAGCCCCAGCATTTT. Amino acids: CASIKRRGQGNQPQHF.

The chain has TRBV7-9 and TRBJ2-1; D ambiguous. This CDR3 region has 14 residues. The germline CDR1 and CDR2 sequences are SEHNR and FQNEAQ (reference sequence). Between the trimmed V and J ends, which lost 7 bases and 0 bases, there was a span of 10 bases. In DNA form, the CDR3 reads TGTGCCAGCACTCCCCTTAACTCCTACAATGAGCAGTTCTTC. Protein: CASTPLNSYNEQFF.

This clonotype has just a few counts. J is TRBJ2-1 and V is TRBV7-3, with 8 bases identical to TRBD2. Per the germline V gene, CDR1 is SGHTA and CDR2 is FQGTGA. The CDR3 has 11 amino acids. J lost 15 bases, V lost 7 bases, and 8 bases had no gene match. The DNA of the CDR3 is TGTGCCAGCACCGGGGGGGCGGGAGTGTTCTTC. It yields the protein CASTGGAGVFF. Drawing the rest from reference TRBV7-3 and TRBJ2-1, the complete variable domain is GAGVSQTPSNKVTEKGKYVELRCDPISGHTALYWYRQSLGQGPEFLIYFQGTGAADDSGLPNDRFFAVRPEGSVSTLKIQRTERGDSAVYLCASTGGAGVFFGPGTRLTVL.

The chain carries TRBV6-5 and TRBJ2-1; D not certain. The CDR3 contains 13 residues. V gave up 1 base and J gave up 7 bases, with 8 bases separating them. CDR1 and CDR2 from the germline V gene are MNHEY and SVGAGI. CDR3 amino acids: CASSYLPINEQFF. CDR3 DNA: TGTGCCAGCAGTTACTTGCCTATAAATGAGCAGTTCTTC.

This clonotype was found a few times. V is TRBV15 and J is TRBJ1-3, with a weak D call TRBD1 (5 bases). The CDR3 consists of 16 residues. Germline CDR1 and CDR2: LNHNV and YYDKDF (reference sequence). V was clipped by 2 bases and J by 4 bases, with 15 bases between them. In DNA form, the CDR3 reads TGTGCCACCAGCAGACAGATCGGGACGGCCGGAAACACCATATATTTT. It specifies CATSRQIGTAGNTIYF.

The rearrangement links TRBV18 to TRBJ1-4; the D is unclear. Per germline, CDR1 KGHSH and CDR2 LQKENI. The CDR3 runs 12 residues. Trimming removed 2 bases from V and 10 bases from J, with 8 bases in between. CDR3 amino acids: CASSPSESKLFF. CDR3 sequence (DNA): TGTGCCAGCTCACCATCCGAGTCAAAACTGTTTTTT.

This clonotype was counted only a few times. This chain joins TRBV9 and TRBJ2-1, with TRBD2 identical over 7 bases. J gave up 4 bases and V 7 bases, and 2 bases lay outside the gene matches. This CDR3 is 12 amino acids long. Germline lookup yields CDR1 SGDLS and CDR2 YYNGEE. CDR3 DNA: TGTGCCAGCGGGGGGGGTTACAATGAGCAGTTCTTC. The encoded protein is CASGGGYNEQFF. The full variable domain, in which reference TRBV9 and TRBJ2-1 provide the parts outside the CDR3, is DSGVTQTPKHLITATGQRVTLRCSPRSGDLSVYWYQQSLDQGLQFLIQYYNGEERAKGNILERFSAQQFPDLHSELNLSSLELGDSALYFCASGGGYNEQFFGPGTRLTVL.

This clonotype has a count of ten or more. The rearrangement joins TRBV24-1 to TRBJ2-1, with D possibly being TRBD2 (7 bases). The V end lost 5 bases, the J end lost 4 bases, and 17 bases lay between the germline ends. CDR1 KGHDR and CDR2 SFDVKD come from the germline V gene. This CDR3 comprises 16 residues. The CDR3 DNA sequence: TGTGCCACCAGTGGCCGGGATAAGGGGGGGTACAATGAGCAGTTCTTC. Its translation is CATSGRDKGGYNEQFF.

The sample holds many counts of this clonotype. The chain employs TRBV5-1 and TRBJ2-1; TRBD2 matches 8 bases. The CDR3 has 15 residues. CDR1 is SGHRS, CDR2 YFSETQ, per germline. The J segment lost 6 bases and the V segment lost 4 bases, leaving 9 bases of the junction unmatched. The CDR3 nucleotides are TGCGCCAGCAGCCCGGGACTAGGGGGTGTCAATGAGCAGTTCTTC. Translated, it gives CASSPGLGGVNEQFF.

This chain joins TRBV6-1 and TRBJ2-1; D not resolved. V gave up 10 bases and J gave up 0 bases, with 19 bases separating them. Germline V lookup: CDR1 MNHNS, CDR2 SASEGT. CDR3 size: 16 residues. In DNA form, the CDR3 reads TGTGCCACCGACAAGAGGCCGTGGGGCTCCTACAATGAGCAGTTCTTC. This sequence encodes CATDKRPWGSYNEQFF.

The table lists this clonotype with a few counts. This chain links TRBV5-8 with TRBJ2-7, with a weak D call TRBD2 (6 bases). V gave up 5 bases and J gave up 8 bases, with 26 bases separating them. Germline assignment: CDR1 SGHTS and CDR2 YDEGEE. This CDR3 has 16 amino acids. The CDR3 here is CASSLGEDYLVRKQYF. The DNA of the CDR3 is TGTGCCAGCAGTCTAGGGGAGGACTACCTAGTACGGAAGCAGTACTTC.

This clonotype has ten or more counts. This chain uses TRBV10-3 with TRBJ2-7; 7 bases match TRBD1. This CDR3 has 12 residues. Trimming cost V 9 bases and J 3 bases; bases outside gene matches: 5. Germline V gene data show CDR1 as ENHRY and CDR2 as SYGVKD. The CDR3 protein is CAIGQVVYEQYF. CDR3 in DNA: TGTGCCATTGGACAGGTCGTCTACGAGCAGTACTTC.